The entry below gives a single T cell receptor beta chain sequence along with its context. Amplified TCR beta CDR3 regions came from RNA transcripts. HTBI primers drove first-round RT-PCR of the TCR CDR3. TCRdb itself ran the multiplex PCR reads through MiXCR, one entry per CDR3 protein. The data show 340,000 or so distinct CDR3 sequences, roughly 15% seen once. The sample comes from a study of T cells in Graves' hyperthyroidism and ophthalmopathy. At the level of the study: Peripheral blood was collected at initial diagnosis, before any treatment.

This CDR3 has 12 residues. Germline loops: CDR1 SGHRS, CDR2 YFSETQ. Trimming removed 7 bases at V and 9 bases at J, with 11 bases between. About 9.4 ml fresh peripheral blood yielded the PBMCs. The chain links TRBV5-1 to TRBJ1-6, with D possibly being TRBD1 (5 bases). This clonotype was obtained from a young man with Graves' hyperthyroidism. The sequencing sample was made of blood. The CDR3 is CASRDFGSPLHF. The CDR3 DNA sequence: TGCGCCAGCCGGGACTTCGGTTCACCCCTCCACTTT.